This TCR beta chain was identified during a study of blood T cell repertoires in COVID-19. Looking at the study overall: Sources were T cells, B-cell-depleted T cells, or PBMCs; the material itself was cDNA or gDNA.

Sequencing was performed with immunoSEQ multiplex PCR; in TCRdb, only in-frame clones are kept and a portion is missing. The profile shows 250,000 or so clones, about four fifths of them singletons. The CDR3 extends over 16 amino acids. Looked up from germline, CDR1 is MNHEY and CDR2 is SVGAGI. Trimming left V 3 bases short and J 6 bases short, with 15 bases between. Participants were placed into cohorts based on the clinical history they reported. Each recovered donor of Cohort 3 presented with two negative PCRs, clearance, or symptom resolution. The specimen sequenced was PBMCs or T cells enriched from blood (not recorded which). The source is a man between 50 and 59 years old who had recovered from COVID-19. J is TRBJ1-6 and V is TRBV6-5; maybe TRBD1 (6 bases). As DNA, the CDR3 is TGTGCCAGCAGTTATCGGCAGACAGGCCGTAATTCACCCCTCCACTTT. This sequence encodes CASSYRQTGRNSPLHF.